This T cell receptor (beta chain) originates from a study of shared clonotypes between healthy human individuals. CDR3 length: 15 residues. Germline V gives CDR1 SGHRS, CDR2 YFSETQ. V lost 4 bases and J lost 3, with 16 bases in between. The repertoire was sequenced with immunoSEQ multiplex PCR; TCRdb's copy has only in-frame clones and lacks some. The profile shows over 400,000 clones, more than 95% of them singletons. The chain employs TRBV5-1 and TRBJ1-2; a possible D gene is TRBD1 (6 bases). The receptor comes from a woman aged 25 to 39 in good health. The material sequenced was naive CD4+ T cells sorted from blood. Stated subset: CD45RA+ positively selected. DNA of the CDR3: TGCGCCAGCAGCCCTGGACAGCCGACCTACTATGGCTACACCTTC. Translation gives CASSPGQPTYYGYTF.